Listed here are 31 T cell receptor beta chains from one sample, sequenced in a study of T cells in localized non-small cell lung cancer. Sequencing used immunoSEQ multiplex PCR; TCRdb keeps in-frame clones, though not all of them. The table includes about 2,800 clones, more than 20% detected once. Sequenced here: normal lung tissue next to the tumor, sampled before any cancer treatment. Source of these receptors: a male donor at least 60 years old with stage II lung adenocarcinoma.

The chain carries TRBV19 and TRBJ2-2, with D uncertain. This CDR3 has 15 residues. Germline V lookup: CDR1 LNHDA, CDR2 SQIVND (reference sequence). V shed 3 bases and J shed 0 bases, with 8 bases lying between them. The CDR3 protein is CASSMGTANTGELFF. Written as DNA, the CDR3 is TGTGCCAGTAGTATGGGTACCGCGAACACCGGGGAGCTGTTTTTT.

The chain combines TRBV7-2 with TRBJ1-1, with D hard to call. Germline V gene data show CDR1 as SGHTA and CDR2 as FQGNSA. Deletions cut 5 bases from V and 0 bases from J, with 7 bases between. CDR3 length: 13 amino acids. Here the CDR3 reads CASSQDLNTEAFF. The CDR3 coding sequence is TGTGCCAGCAGCCAGGACTTGAACACTGAAGCTTTCTTT. Supplemented by reference TRBV7-2 and TRBJ1-1, the full variable domain reads GAGVSQSPSNKVTEKGKDVELRCDPISGHTALYWYRQSLGQGLEFLIYFQGNSAPDKSGLPSDRFSAERTGGSVSTLTIQRTQQEDSAVYLCASSQDLNTEAFFGQGTRLTVV.

To note about this clone: At one of its ends the junction is not consistent with the germline gene, which may arise from a read error. The gene calls are TRBV11-3 and TRBJ2-7; the D is unclear. In germline, CDR1 is SGHNT, CDR2 YENEEA. The length of the CDR3 is 14 residues. Here the CDR3 DNA reads TGTGCCAACAGCTCGGGCGTACAAACCTACGAGCAGTACTTC. Translating it yields CANSSGVQTYEQYF.

This clone was recorded a few times. The genes are TRBV15 and TRBJ1-2; D uncertain. The germline V and J ends were trimmed by 0 bases and 4 bases, with 15 bases remaining between them. This CDR3 has 16 amino acids. Germline CDR1 reads LNHNV; CDR2 reads YYDKDF (reference sequence). CDR3 loop: CATSRDPRIDLYGYTF. In DNA form, the CDR3 reads TGTGCCACCAGCAGAGATCCGCGGATTGATCTCTATGGCTACACCTTC.

The gene calls are TRBV9 and TRBJ2-7; D may be TRBD2 (5 bases). In germline, CDR1 is SGDLS, CDR2 YYNGEE. The CDR3 totals 12 residues. Deletions cut 5 bases from V and 6 bases from J, with 12 bases between. The DNA for the CDR3 is TGTGCCAGCAGTGCTTCGGGAACCGAGCAGTACTTC. It translates to CASSASGTEQYF.

CDR3 sequence (DNA): TGTGCCAGCAGTTCCAGGAACAATGAGCAGTTCTTC. Its translation: CASSSRNNEQFF. The chain uses TRBV6-8 and TRBJ2-1; D gene unclear. CDR1 and CDR2 (germline): MNHGY, SAAAGT. This CDR3 region has 12 residues. V lost 4 bases to trimming and J lost 5 bases, with 6 bases between them.

This clone was seen only a few times. The V call is TRBV6-8, the J call TRBJ2-7; 8 bases line up with TRBD1. The CDR3 loop spans 15 amino acids. Germline V gene sequence: CDR1 MNHGY, CDR2 SAAAGT. V lost 3 bases to trimming and J lost 2 bases; unmatched junction nucleotides: 6. The CDR3: CASSYPQGGTYEQYF. The CDR3 nucleotides read TGTGCCAGCAGTTATCCACAGGGGGGCACCTACGAGCAGTACTTC.

V is TRBV19 and J is TRBJ1-2; D call uncertain. This CDR3 has 13 residues. Germline V lookup: CDR1 LNHDA, CDR2 SQIVND (reference sequence). Between the trimmed V and J ends, which lost 8 bases and 3 bases, there was a span of 13 bases. The DNA for the CDR3 is TGTGCCAGTGAGTCCGACGGACACTATGGCTACACCTTC. Amino acid sequence: CASESDGHYGYTF.

Worth noting for this clone: Compared with germline, one end of the junction differs, possibly owing to a read error. This sequence joins TRBV18 and TRBJ2-3; TRBD2 matches 12 bases. CDR1 KGHSH and CDR2 LQKENI come from the germline V gene. The CDR3 is 18 residues long. CDR3 residues: CASSPLAGGSLGADTQYF. CDR3 nucleotide sequence: TGTGCCAGCTCTCCACTAGCGGGAGGATCTCTAGGAGCAGATACGCAGTATTTT.

The chain uses TRBV19 and TRBJ2-1; 9 bases map to TRBD2. V was clipped by 3 bases and J by 4 bases; unmatched bases: 7. CDR3 size: 16 residues. Germline CDR1 is LNHDA and CDR2 is SQIVND (reference sequence). CDR3 bases: TGTGCCAGTAGTATTGGGCTAGCGGGACGATACAATGAGCAGTTCTTC. Translating gives CASSIGLAGRYNEQFF.

This clone has only a few counts. V usage is TRBV19 and J usage is TRBJ2-5; D tentatively fits TRBD1 or TRBD2 (5 bases each). Germline V gene lookup returns CDR1 LNHDA and CDR2 SQIVND (reference sequence). The CDR3 runs 12 residues. Trimming removed 5 bases at V and 4 bases at J, with 8 bases between. The DNA of the CDR3 is TGTGCCAGTAGTGTTGGGGGAGAGACCCAGTACTTC. It codes for CASSVGGETQYF.

This clone showed up just a few times. The genes are TRBV30 and TRBJ2-7; D call uncertain. The CDR3 is 14 residues long. The germline gives CDR1 GTSNPN, CDR2 SVGIG (reference sequence). Trimming took 2 bases from V and 1 from J, leaving 12 bases between them. The CDR3 sequence: CAWSFSGISYEQYF. DNA for the CDR3: TGTGCCTGGAGTTTCAGTGGAATTTCCTACGAGCAGTACTTC. Full variable domain (outside the CDR3, taken from reference TRBV30 and TRBJ2-7): SQTIHQWPATLVQPVGSPLSLECTVEGTSNPNLYWYRQAAGRGLQLLFYSVGIGQISSEVPQNLSASRPQDRQFILSSKKLLLSDSGFYLCAWSFSGISYEQYFGPGTRLTVT.

The V gene is TRBV6-8, the J gene TRBJ1-3; D is unresolved. Trimming removed 5 bases from V and 0 bases from J, with 8 bases in between. The CDR3 extends over 14 amino acids. Germline V gene data show CDR1 as MNHGY and CDR2 as SAAAGT. CDR3 coding DNA: TGTGCCAGCAGTATACAGAGCTCTGGAAACACCATATATTTT. Amino acid sequence: CASSIQSSGNTIYF.

The genes are TRBV14 and TRBJ2-1; a weak D match, TRBD2 (5 bases). V was trimmed by 1 base and J by 0 bases, leaving 22 bases between them. Germline CDR1 SGHDN, CDR2 FVKESK. The CDR3 spans 20 residues. CDR3 bases: TGTGCCAGCAGCCAAGGGCCTGGACCGGGATTGGGAAGCTCCTACAATGAGCAGTTCTTC. The encoded protein is CASSQGPGPGLGSSYNEQFF.

The chain recombines TRBV9 with TRBJ1-1; TRBD1 is a possible D gene (5 bases). V was shortened by 3 bases and J by 1 base, with 10 bases between the two germline ends. Germline CDR1 and CDR2: SGDLS and YYNGEE. This CDR3 contains 14 residues. The CDR3 spells CASSERGGNTEAFF. The CDR3 bases are TGTGCCAGCAGCGAGAGGGGAGGGAACACTGAAGCTTTCTTT.

The chain uses TRBV19 and TRBJ2-1, with 7 bases fitting TRBD1. CDR3 size: 15 residues. Losses at the gene ends were 5 bases for V and 0 bases for J; bases not matched to a gene: 4. CDR1 is LNHDA and CDR2 is SQIVND in the germline V gene (reference sequence). The CDR3 region has the DNA TGTGCCAGTAGTCCCCGGGACAGCTCCTACAATGAGCAGTTCTTC. It codes for CASSPRDSSYNEQFF. Drawing the rest from reference TRBV19 and TRBJ2-1, the complete variable domain is DGGITQSPKYLFRKEGQNVTLSCEQNLNHDAMYWYRQDPGQGLRLIYYSQIVNDFQKGDIAEGYSVSREKKESFPLTVTSAQKNPTAFYLCASSPRDSSYNEQFFGPGTRLTVL.

This clone was counted a few times. The rearrangement uses TRBV11-3 and TRBJ1-2; TRBD1 agrees at 8 bases. This CDR3 region has 15 residues. Germline lookup yields CDR1 SGHNT and CDR2 YENEEA. The J segment lost 2 bases and the V segment lost 1 base, leaving 3 bases of the junction unmatched. CDR3 sequence reads: CASSLGQGKNYGYTF. CDR3 in DNA: TGTGCCAGCAGCTTAGGACAGGGGAAAAACTATGGCTACACCTTC.

The table lists this clone with a few counts. The rearrangement links TRBV7-1 to TRBJ2-2; 9 bases line up with TRBD2. TRBV7-1 is identified as an open reading frame with a role that is uncertain. Unmatched junction bases numbered 4, after V lost 9 bases and J lost 2 bases. The CDR3 loop spans 14 amino acids. CDR3 coding DNA: TGTGCCAGTCGACTAGCGGCTAACACCGGGGAGCTGTTTTTT. Translating it yields CASRLAANTGELFF.

The rearrangement joins TRBV28 to TRBJ1-4, with D perhaps TRBD1 (5 bases). There are 14 residues in the CDR3. From germline, CDR1 is MDHEN and CDR2 SYDVKM. V was cut by 5 bases and J by 17 bases, with 24 bases left in between. CDR3 protein: CASSPSGGGTGIFF. CDR3 in DNA: TGTGCCAGCAGTCCGTCCGGGGGAGGCACTGGGATTTTTTTT.

The CDR3 protein is CASSPGTSGPYNEQFF. The CDR3 DNA is TGTGCCAGCAGTCCGGGGACTAGCGGGCCGTACAATGAGCAGTTCTTC. V and J are TRBV28 and TRBJ2-1, with TRBD2 identical over 12 bases. This CDR3 has 16 residues. From germline, CDR1 is MDHEN and CDR2 SYDVKM. After removal of 5 bases from V and 4 bases from J, the junction contained 6 bases not matched to a gene. The variable domain in full, completed from reference TRBV28 and TRBJ2-1, reads DVKVTQSSRYLVKRTGEKVFLECVQDMDHENMFWYRQDPGLGLRLIYFSYDVKMKEKGDIPEGYSVSREKKERFSLILESASTNQTSMYLCASSPGTSGPYNEQFFGPGTRLTVL.

The rearrangement joins TRBV6-8 to TRBJ2-2, with D hard to call. Germline CDR1 reads MNHGY; CDR2 reads SAAAGT. V was shortened by 5 bases and J by 1 base, with 14 bases between the two germline ends. The CDR3 has 16 amino acids. CDR3 sequence: CASSLHSRLNTGELFF. For the CDR3, the DNA is TGTGCCAGCAGTCTCCACAGTCGACTGAACACCGGGGAGCTGTTTTTT.

This clone was counted a few times. V gene TRBV11-3 combines with J gene TRBJ2-4; 10 bases agree with TRBD1. The germline V gene encodes CDR1 SGHNT and CDR2 YENEEA. The CDR3 runs 20 residues. V was clipped by 3 bases and J by 0 bases; unmatched bases: 14. The CDR3 sequence: CASSLSFRDRGTLAKNIQYF. As DNA, the CDR3 is TGTGCCAGCAGCTTGAGTTTCCGGGACAGGGGAACTCTAGCCAAAAACATTCAGTACTTC.

The chain joins TRBV5-1 to TRBJ2-7, with 9 bases aligning to TRBD2. The CDR3 spans 16 residues. Germline V gene sequence: CDR1 SGHRS, CDR2 YFSETQ. V was clipped by 6 bases and J by 2 bases; unmatched bases: 12. The CDR3 sequence: CASTLGRASGTYEQYF. CDR3 sequence (DNA): TGCGCCAGCACCCTTGGAAGGGCTAGCGGGACCTACGAGCAGTACTTC.

As regards this clone: Relative to the germline gene, one junction end is altered; a read error may explain this. V and J are TRBV25-1 and TRBJ1-1; 8 bases map to TRBD1. This CDR3 has 15 amino acids. The germline V gene has CDR1 MGHDK and CDR2 SYGVNS. CDR3 sequence reads: CASSEFQGANPEAFF. The CDR3 DNA sequence: TGTGCCAGCAGTGAATTTCAGGGGGCGAACCCTGAAGCTTTCTTT.

The chain carries TRBV6-8 and TRBJ2-3; 8 bases map to TRBD2. The CDR3 sequence is 18 residues long. V gave up 5 bases and J gave up 0 bases; unmatched junction bases: 13. The V gene's germline CDR1 is MNHGY and CDR2 SAAAGT. The CDR3 DNA sequence: TGTGCCAGCAGTAAGCAGCGGGGGTACGATTCTAGCACAGATACGCAGTATTTT. Translated, it gives CASSKQRGYDSSTDTQYF.

The chain carries TRBV14 and TRBJ2-1, with D perhaps assigned TRBD1 or TRBD2 (5 bases each). In germline, CDR1 is SGHDN, CDR2 FVKESK. Trimming stripped 0 bases from V and 8 bases from J, with 20 bases between. CDR3 length equals 17 residues. CDR3 DNA: TGTGCCAGCAGCCAAGATCGCTGGGACGGCCGTCAAGATGAGCAGTTCTTC. This codes for CASSQDRWDGRQDEQFF.

This clone was seen a few times. The chain joins TRBV6-8 to TRBJ2-3; 11 nucleotides line up with TRBD2. The germline V gene encodes CDR1 MNHGY and CDR2 SAAAGT. V trimming: 1 base; J trimming: 4 bases; junction bases outside the gene matches: 7. The CDR3 sequence is 17 residues long. CDR3 DNA sequence: TGTGCCAGCAGTTACTTAGTAGCGGGGGGGAGCGCAGATACGCAGTATTTT. This codes for CASSYLVAGGSADTQYF.

This clone was detected only a few times. This chain joins TRBV11-3 and TRBJ2-5; no clear D. V shed 2 bases and J shed 2 bases, with 12 bases lying between them. Germline V lookup: CDR1 SGHNT, CDR2 YENEEA. This CDR3 spans 15 amino acids. The CDR3 here is CASSLKRWGQETQYF. The CDR3 nucleotides read TGTGCCAGCAGCTTAAAGCGATGGGGACAAGAGACCCAGTACTTC.

The V gene is TRBV19, the J gene TRBJ2-3; 7 bases align to TRBD2. CDR1 is LNHDA, CDR2 SQIVND, per germline (reference sequence). After removal of 4 bases from V and 1 base from J, the junction contained 5 bases not matched to a gene. This CDR3 has 15 amino acids. CDR3 coding DNA: TGTGCCAGTAGTAATCCTAGCGGACGCACAGATACGCAGTATTTT. It codes for CASSNPSGRTDTQYF.

The chain combines TRBV11-3 with TRBJ2-7; 7 bases line up with TRBD2. The CDR3 spans 14 residues. The trim removed 3 bases at V and 4 bases at J, leaving 6 bases unmatched. Germline V gene sequence: CDR1 SGHNT, CDR2 YENEEA. Here the CDR3 DNA reads TGTGCCAGCAGCTTGGATGGAGCGGGATACGAGCAGTACTTC. Its translation: CASSLDGAGYEQYF.

The rearrangement joins TRBV18 to TRBJ2-2; the D is unclear. This CDR3 is built from 15 residues. CDR1 and CDR2 (germline): KGHSH, LQKENI. V dropped 1 base and J dropped 1 base, with 7 bases sitting between them. In nucleotides, the CDR3 is TGTGCCAGCTCACCACAATCGGGGAACACCGGGGAGCTGTTTTTT. Translated: CASSPQSGNTGELFF.